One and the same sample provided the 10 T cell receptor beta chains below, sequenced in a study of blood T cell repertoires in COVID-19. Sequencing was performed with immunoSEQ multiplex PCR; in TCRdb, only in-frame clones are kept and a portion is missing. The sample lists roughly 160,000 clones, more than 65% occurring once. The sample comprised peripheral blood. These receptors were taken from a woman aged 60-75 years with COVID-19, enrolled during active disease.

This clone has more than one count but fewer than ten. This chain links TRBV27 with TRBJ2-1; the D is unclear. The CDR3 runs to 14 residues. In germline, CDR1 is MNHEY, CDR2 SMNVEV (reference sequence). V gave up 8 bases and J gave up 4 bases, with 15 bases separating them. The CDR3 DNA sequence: TGTGCCAGCCGACGCGACTGGCAATACAATGAGCAGTTCTTC. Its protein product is CASRRDWQYNEQFF.

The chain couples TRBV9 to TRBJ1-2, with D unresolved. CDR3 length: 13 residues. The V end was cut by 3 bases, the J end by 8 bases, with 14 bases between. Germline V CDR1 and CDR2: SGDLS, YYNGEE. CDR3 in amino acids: CASSEPGRKGYTF. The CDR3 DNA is TGTGCCAGCAGCGAGCCGGGTAGGAAAGGCTACACCTTC. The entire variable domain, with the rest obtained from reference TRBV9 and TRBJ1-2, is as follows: DSGVTQTPKHLITATGQRVTLRCSPRSGDLSVYWYQQSLDQGLQFLIQYYNGEERAKGNILERFSAQQFPDLHSELNLSSLELGDSALYFCASSEPGRKGYTFGSGTRLTVV.

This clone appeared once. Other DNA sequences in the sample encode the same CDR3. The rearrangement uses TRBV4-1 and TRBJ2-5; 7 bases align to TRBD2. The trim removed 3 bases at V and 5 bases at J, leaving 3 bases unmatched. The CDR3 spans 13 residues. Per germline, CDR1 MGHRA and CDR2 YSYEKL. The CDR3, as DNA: TGCGCCAGCAGCCAGTGGGAGGGGGAGACCCAGTACTTC. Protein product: CASSQWEGETQYF.

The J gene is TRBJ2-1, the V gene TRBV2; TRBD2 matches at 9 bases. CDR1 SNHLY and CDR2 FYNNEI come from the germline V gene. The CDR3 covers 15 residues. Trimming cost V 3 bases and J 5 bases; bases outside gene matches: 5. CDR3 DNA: TGTGCCAGCAGTGAGGAAGCGGGGGGCAACAATGAGCAGTTCTTC. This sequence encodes CASSEEAGGNNEQFF.

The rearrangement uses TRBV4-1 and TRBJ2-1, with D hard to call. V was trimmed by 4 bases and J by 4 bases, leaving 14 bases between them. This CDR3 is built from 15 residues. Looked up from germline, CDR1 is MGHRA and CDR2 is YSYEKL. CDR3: CASSPPSGGYNEQFF. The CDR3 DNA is TGCGCCAGCAGCCCCCCCTCGGGTGGATACAATGAGCAGTTCTTC.

Here the CDR3 reads CASSVLTGRNSYEQYF. As DNA, the CDR3 is TGTGCCAGCAGTGTACTGACAGGGAGAAACTCCTACGAGCAGTACTTC. The V gene is TRBV2, the J gene TRBJ2-7; 7 bases agree with TRBD1. Germline lookup yields CDR1 SNHLY and CDR2 FYNNEI. This CDR3 contains 16 residues. V was clipped by 4 bases and J by 0 bases; unmatched bases: 9.

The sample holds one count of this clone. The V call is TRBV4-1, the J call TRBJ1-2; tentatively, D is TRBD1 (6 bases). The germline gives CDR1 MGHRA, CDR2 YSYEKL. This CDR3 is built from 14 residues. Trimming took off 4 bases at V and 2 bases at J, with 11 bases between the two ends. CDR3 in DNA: TGCGCCAGCAGCCTCCGACAGGCCAACTATGGCTACACCTTC. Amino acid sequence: CASSLRQANYGYTF.

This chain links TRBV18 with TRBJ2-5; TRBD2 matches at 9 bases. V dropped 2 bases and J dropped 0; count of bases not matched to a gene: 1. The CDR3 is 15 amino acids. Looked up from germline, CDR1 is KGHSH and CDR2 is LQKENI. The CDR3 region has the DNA TGTGCCAGCTCACCAATAGCGGGGGACCAAGAGACCCAGTACTTC. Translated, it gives CASSPIAGDQETQYF.

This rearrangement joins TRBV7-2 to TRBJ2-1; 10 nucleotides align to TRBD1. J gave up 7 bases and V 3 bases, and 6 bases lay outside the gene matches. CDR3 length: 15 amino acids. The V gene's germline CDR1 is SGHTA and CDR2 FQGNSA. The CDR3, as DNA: TGTGCCAGCAGCTTCGACAGGGGGCTGGGAAATGAGCAGTTCTTC. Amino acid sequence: CASSFDRGLGNEQFF.

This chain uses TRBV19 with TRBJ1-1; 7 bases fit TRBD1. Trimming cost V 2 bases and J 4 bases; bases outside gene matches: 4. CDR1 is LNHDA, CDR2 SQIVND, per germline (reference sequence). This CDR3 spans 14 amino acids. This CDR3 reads CASSIRGPGTEAFF. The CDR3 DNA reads TGTGCCAGTAGTATAAGGGGGCCGGGCACTGAAGCTTTCTTT.